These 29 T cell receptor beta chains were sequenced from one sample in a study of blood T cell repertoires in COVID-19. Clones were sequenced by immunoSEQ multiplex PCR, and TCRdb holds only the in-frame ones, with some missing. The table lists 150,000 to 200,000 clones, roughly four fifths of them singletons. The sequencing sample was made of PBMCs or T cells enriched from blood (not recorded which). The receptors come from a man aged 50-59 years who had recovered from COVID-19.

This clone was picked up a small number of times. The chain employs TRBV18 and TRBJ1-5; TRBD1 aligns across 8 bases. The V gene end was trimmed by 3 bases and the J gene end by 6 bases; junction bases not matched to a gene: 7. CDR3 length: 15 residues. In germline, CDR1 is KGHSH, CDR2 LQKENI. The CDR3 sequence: CASSPIQGGSQPQHF. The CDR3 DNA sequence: TGTGCCAGCTCACCGATACAGGGGGGTAGTCAGCCCCAGCATTTT.

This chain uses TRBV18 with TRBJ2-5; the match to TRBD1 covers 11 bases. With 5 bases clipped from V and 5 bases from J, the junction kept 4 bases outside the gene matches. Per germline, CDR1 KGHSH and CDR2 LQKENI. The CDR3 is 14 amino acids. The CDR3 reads CASSSGQGVETQYF. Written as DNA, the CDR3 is TGTGCCAGCTCATCGGGACAGGGGGTCGAGACCCAGTACTTC. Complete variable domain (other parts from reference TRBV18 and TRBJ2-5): NAGVMQNPRHLVRRRGQEARLRCSPMKGHSHVYWYRQLPEEGLKFMVYLQKENIIDESGMPKERFSAEFPKEGPSILRIQQVVRGDSAAYFCASSSGQGVETQYFGPGTRLLVL.

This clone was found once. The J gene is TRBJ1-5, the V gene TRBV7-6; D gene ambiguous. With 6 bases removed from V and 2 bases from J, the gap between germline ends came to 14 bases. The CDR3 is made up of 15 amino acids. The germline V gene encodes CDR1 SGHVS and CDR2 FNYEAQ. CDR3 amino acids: CASSSGTEGNQPQHF. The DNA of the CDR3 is TGTGCCAGCAGTTCGGGCACGGAGGGCAATCAGCCCCAGCATTTT.

The CDR3 protein is CASSLRSTGFSYEQYF. The DNA of the CDR3 is TGTGCCAGCAGCTTAAGGTCAACAGGTTTCTCCTACGAGCAGTACTTC. The V and J genes are TRBV5-4 and TRBJ2-7; D perhaps matches TRBD1 (5 bases). The germline V gene encodes CDR1 SGHNT and CDR2 YYREEE (reference sequence). The CDR3 is 16 amino acids. V dropped 2 bases and J dropped 0 bases, with 15 bases sitting between them.

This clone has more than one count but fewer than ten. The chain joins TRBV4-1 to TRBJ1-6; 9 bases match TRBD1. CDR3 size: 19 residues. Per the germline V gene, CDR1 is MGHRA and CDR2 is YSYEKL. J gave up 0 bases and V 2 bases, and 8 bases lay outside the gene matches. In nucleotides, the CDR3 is TGCGCCAGCAGCCAAACAGGGGGCGCGGGCAGCTCCTATAATTCACCCCTCCACTTT. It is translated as CASSQTGGAGSSYNSPLHF.

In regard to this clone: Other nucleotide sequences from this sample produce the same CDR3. CDR3 region: CASSFPDFQETQYF. The CDR3 bases are TGTGCCAGCAGCTTCCCCGACTTTCAAGAGACCCAGTACTTC. V and J are TRBV28 and TRBJ2-5, with D hard to call. V gave up 6 bases and J gave up 2 bases, with 13 bases separating them. Per the germline V gene, CDR1 is MDHEN and CDR2 is SYDVKM. CDR3 size: 14 residues.

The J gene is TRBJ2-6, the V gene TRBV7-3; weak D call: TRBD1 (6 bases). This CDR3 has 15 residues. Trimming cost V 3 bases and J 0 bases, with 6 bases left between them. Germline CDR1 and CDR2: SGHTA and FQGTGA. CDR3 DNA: TGTGCCAGCAGCTTGGGGGCCTCTGGGGCCAACGTCCTGACTTTC. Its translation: CASSLGASGANVLTF.

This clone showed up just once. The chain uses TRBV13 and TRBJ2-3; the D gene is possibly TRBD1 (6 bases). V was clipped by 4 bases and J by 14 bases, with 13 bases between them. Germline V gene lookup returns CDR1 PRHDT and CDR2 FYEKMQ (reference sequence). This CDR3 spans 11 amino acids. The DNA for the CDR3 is TGTGCCAGCAGCTCCCATGGACAGCCGTATTTT. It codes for CASSSHGQPYF.

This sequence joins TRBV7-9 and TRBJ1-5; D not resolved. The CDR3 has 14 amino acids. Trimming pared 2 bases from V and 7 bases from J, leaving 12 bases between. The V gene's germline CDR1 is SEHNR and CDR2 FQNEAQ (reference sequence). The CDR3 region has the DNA TGTGCCAGCAGCTTAAACTCCGGCGGGCAGCCCCAGCATTTT. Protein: CASSLNSGGQPQHF. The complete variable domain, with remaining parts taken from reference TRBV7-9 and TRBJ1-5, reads DTGVSQNPRHKITKRGQNVTFRCDPISEHNRLYWYRQTLGQGPEFLTYFQNEAQLEKSRLLSDRFSAERPKGSFSTLEIQRTEQGDSAMYLCASSLNSGGQPQHFGDGTRLSIL.

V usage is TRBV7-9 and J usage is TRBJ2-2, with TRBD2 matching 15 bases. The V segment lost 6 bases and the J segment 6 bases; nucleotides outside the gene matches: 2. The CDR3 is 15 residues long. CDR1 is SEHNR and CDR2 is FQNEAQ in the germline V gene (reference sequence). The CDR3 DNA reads TGTGCCAGCAGAGGACTAGCGGGAGGGGCCGGGGAGCTGTTTTTT. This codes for CASRGLAGGAGELFF.

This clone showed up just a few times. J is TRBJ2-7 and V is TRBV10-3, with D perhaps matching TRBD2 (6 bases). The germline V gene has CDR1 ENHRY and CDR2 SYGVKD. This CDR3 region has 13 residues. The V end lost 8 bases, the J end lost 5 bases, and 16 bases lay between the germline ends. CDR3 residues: CAISLEGTDEQYF. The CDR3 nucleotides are TGTGCCATCTCCTTGGAGGGGACGGACGAGCAGTACTTC.

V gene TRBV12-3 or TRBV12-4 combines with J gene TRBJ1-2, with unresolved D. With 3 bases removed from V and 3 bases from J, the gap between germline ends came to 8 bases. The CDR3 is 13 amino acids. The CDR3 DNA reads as TGTGCCAGCAGTTTCGACTCGGACTATGGCTACACCTTC. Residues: CASSFDSDYGYTF.

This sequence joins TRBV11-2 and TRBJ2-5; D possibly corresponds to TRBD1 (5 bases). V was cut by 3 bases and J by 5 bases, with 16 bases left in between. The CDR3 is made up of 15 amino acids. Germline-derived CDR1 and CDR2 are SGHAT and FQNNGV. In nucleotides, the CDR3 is TGTGCCAGCAGCTTCTTACAGGTTCCGGAGGAGACCCAGTACTTC. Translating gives CASSFLQVPEETQYF. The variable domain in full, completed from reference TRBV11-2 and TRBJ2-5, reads EAGVAQSPRYKIIEKRQSVAFWCNPISGHATLYWYQQILGQGPKLLIQFQNNGVVDDSQLPKDRFSAERLKGVDSTLKIQPAKLEDSAVYLCASSFLQVPEETQYFGPGTRLLVL.

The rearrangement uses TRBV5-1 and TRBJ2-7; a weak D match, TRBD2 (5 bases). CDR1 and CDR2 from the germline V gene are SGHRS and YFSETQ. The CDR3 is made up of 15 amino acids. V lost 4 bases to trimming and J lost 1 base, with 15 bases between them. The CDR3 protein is CASSPRTYFSYEQYF. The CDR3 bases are TGCGCCAGCAGCCCTAGGACTTATTTTTCCTACGAGCAGTACTTC.

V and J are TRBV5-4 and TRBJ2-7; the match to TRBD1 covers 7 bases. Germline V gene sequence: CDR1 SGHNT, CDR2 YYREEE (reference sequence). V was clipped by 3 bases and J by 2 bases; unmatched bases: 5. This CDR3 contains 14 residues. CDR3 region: CASSSPGQAYEQYF. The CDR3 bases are TGTGCCAGCAGCTCCCCCGGACAGGCCTACGAGCAGTACTTC.

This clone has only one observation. For the CDR3, the DNA is TGTGCCAGCAGTGATCAGGACAGGGGGCAACTGGAGGAGACCCAGTACTTC. Residues: CASSDQDRGQLEETQYF. J is TRBJ2-5 and V is TRBV2, with 11 bases aligning to TRBD1. The CDR3 covers 17 residues. V was pared by 3 bases and J by 5 bases, with 11 bases of the junction left unmatched. Germline V gene lookup returns CDR1 SNHLY and CDR2 FYNNEI.

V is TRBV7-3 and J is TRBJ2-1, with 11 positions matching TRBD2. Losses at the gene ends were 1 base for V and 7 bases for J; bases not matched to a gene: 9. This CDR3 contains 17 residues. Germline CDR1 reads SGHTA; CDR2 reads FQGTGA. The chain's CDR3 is CASSLKSGASGRNEQFF. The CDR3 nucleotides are TGTGCCAGCAGCTTAAAGTCCGGTGCTAGCGGGAGGAATGAGCAGTTCTTC.

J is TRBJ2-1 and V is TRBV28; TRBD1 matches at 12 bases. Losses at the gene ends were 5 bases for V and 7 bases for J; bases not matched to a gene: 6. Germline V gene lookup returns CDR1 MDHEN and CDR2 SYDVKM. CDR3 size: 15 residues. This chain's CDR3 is CASSAPGQGANEQFF. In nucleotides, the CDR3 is TGTGCCAGCAGTGCGCCGGGACAGGGGGCGAATGAGCAGTTCTTC.

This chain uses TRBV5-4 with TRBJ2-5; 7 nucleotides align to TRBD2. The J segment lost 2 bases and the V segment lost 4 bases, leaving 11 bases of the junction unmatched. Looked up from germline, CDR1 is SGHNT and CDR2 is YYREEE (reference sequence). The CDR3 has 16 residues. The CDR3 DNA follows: TGTGCCAGCAGCCACCCTGGCGGGGGTGTACAAGAGACCCAGTACTTC. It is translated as CASSHPGGGVQETQYF.

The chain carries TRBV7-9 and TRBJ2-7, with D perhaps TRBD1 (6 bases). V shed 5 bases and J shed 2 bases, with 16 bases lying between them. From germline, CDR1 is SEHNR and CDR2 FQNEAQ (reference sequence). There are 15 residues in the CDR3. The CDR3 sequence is CASSPFDRSPYEQYF. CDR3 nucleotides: TGTGCCAGCAGCCCCTTCGACAGGAGCCCCTACGAGCAGTACTTC.

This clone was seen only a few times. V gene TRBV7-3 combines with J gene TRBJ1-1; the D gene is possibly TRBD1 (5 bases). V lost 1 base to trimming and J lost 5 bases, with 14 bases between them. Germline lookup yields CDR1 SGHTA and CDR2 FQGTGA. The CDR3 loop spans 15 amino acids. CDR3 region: CASSLSPAGQTEAFF. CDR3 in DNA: TGTGCCAGCAGCTTAAGTCCGGCAGGGCAAACTGAAGCTTTCTTT.

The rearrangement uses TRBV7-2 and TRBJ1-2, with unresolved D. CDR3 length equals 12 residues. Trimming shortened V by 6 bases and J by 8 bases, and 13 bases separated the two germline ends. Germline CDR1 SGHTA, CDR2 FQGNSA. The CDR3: CASSSGVYGYTF. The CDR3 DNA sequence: TGTGCCAGCAGTTCCGGGGTCTACGGCTACACCTTC.

The CDR3 reads CASRRWGGSTDTQYF. For the CDR3, the DNA is TGTGCCAGCAGACGCTGGGGGGGGAGCACAGATACGCAGTATTTT. This chain uses TRBV7-9 with TRBJ2-3, with 7 positions matching TRBD2. The CDR3 consists of 15 residues. V lost 6 bases and J lost 0; bases outside the gene matches: 6. CDR1 is SEHNR, CDR2 FQNEAQ, per germline (reference sequence).

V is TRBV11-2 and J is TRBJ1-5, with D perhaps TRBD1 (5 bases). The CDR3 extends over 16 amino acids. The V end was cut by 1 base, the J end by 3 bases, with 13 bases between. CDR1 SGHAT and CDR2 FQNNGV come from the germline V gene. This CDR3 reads CASSLGGATVNQPQHF. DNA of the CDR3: TGTGCCAGCAGCTTAGGCGGGGCGACAGTCAATCAGCCCCAGCATTTT. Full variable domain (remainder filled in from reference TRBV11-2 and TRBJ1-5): EAGVAQSPRYKIIEKRQSVAFWCNPISGHATLYWYQQILGQGPKLLIQFQNNGVVDDSQLPKDRFSAERLKGVDSTLKIQPAKLEDSAVYLCASSLGGATVNQPQHFGDGTRLSIL.

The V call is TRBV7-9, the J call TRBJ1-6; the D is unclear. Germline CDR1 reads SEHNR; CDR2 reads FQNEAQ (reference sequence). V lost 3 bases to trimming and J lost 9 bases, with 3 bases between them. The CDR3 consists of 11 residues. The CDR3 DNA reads TGTGCCAGCAGCTTGAGTTCACCCCTCCACTTT. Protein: CASSLSSPLHF.

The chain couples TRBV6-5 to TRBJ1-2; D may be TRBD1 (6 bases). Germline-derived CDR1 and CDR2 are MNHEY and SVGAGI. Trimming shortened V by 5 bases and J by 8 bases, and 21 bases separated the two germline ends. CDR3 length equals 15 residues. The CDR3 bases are TGTGCCAGCAGTCCGGAGCGCGCCGGGGGGCTCGGCTACACCTTC. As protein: CASSPERAGGLGYTF.

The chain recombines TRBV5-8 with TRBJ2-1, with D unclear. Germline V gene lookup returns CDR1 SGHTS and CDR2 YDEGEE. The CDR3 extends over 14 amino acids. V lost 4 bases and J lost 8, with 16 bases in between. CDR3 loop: CASSLDGFRDEQFF. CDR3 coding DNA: TGTGCCAGCAGCCTGGACGGGTTCCGAGATGAGCAGTTCTTC.

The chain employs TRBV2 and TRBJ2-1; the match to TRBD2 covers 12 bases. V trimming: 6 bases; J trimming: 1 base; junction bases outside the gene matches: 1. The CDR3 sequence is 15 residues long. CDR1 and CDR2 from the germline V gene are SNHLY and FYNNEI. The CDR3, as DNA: TGTGCCAGCAGCGGGACTAGCGGGTCCTACAATGAGCAGTTCTTC. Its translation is CASSGTSGSYNEQFF.

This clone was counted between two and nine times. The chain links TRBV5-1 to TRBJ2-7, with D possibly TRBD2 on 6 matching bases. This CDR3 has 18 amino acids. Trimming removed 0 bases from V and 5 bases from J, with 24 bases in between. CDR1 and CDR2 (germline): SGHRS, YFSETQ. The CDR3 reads CASSLGLLGGPQVHEQYF. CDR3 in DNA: TGCGCCAGCAGCTTGGGCCTGCTCGGGGGTCCCCAGGTCCACGAGCAGTACTTC.